These T cell receptor beta chains were read from a single sample in a study of T cell responses to AZD1222 COVID-19 vaccine. Sequencing was performed with immunoSEQ multiplex PCR; in TCRdb, only in-frame clones are kept and a portion is missing. The table records some 280,000 clones, 90% to 95% of them present only once. This sample comprised peripheral blood, obtained 28 days after the second AZD1222 dose. The receptors come from an adult who received the AZD1222 COVID-19 vaccine. Both conserved end residues are part of each CDR3. A D gene is named only where the DNA matches it firmly. Size is stated for part of the rows, as once, few or many counts, or as a class when the clone is expanded.

>TRBV4-1|once|TRBJ1-6|-
CASSLPPPTGNYNSPLHF
TGCGCCAGCAGCCTTCCGCCCCCCACAGGGAATTATAATTCACCCCTCCACTTT
>TRBV7-2|-|TRBJ2-1|-
CASSLGRDNEQFF
TGTGCCAGCAGCTTAGGGCGCGACAATGAGCAGTTCTTC
>TRBV5-5|-|TRBJ2-7|-
CASSLGASVSYEQYF
TGTGCCAGCAGCCTGGGGGCTAGCGTCTCCTACGAGCAGTACTTC
>TRBV9|-|TRBJ2-1|-
CASSVGPGPTTNEQFF
TGTGCCAGCAGCGTAGGACCGGGACCCACCACAAATGAGCAGTTCTTC
>TRBV9|-|TRBJ2-1|-
CASSVAGVGNEQFF
TGTGCCAGCAGCGTAGCGGGAGTGGGAAATGAGCAGTTCTTC
>TRBV14|-|TRBJ1-2|-
CASSQGTERAGYTF
TGTGCCAGCAGCCAGGGGACGGAAAGGGCTGGCTACACCTTC
>TRBV7-9|-|TRBJ2-5|TRBD2
CASSFTSGGETQYF
TGTGCCAGCAGCTTTACTAGCGGCGGAGAGACCCAGTACTTC
>TRBV29-1|-|TRBJ1-2|-
CSVVRLGGTGYTF
TGCAGCGTAGTCCGATTGGGGGGGACTGGCTACACCTTC
>TRBV3-1/TRBV3-2|-|TRBJ1-1|-
CASSHEENTEAFF
TGTGCCAGCAGCCATGAGGAGAACACTGAAGCTTTCTTT
>TRBV27|-|TRBJ1-2|TRBD1
CASSPAGGRGYTF
TGTGCCAGCTCCCCCGCAGGGGGCAGGGGCTACACCTTC
>TRBV5-5|once|TRBJ2-7|-
CASSFTLGGWEQYF
TGTGCCAGCAGCTTTACCCTCGGGGGTTGGGAGCAGTACTTC
>TRBV7-9|-|TRBJ1-2|-
CASSRYTVLVGYTF
TGTGCCAGCAGCCGTTATACAGTCTTAGTTGGCTACACCTTC
>TRBV5-1|-|TRBJ2-7|TRBD1
CASSDGRKGAWEQYF
TGCGCCAGCAGCGACGGACGTAAGGGGGCGTGGGAGCAGTACTTC
>TRBV2|-|TRBJ2-1|TRBD2
CASRRTSGGYEQFF
TGTGCCAGCAGACGGACTAGCGGGGGCTATGAGCAGTTCTTC
>TRBV28|-|TRBJ1-2|TRBD1
CASARGSANYGYTF
TGTGCCAGCGCCAGGGGGAGCGCAAACTATGGCTACACCTTC
>TRBV4-1|-|TRBJ1-1|-
CASSQEGRAEAFF
TGCGCCAGCAGCCAAGAAGGACGAGCCGAAGCTTTCTTT
>TRBV18|-|TRBJ2-7|-
CASSPVSYEQYF
TGTGCCAGCTCACCGGTGAGTTACGAGCAGTACTTC
>TRBV19|-|TRBJ2-4|-
CASSPRRKAGDIQYF
TGTGCCAGTAGTCCCAGGCGGAAGGCCGGGGACATTCAGTACTTC
>TRBV6-5|-|TRBJ1-1|-
CASSYSAATFF
TGTGCCAGCAGTTACTCGGCAGCTACTTTCTTT
>TRBV7-2|-|TRBJ2-7|TRBD2
CASSEGLAEALYEQYF
TGTGCCAGCAGCGAAGGACTAGCGGAGGCTTTGTACGAGCAGTACTTC
>TRBV10-3|-|TRBJ2-7|TRBD2
CAISESSSGGHSYEQYF
TGTGCCATCAGTGAGTCGAGTAGCGGGGGCCACTCCTACGAGCAGTACTTC
>TRBV18|-|TRBJ2-7|TRBD1
CASSPYGTGVREQYF
TGTGCCAGCTCACCTTACGGGACAGGGGTCCGCGAGCAGTACTTC
>TRBV20-1|-|TRBJ1-1|-
CSAGTDTEAFF
TGCAGTGCCGGGACCGACACTGAAGCTTTCTTT
>TRBV5-4|-|TRBJ1-2|-
CASSPGASGGYTF
TGTGCCAGCAGCCCCGGGGCCTCGGGTGGCTACACCTTC